This T cell receptor (beta chain) derives from a study of OX40 agonist ivuxolimab in advanced cancers. Trimming took off 2 bases at V and 5 bases at J, with 13 bases between the two ends. Germline CDR1 is KGHSH and CDR2 is LQKENI. The CDR3 covers 15 residues. Only in-frame clones appear in the TCRdb table, and some are missing; sequencing was by immunoSEQ multiplex PCR. There are around 79,000 clones in the sample; around nine tenths occur only once, and approximately 0.72% lies in the top ten. This chain links TRBV18 with TRBJ2-4; D not resolved. The TCR originated in an adult with an advanced solid tumor such as melanoma, head and neck, liver or kidney cancer. Source: CD4+ or CD8+ T cells sorted from blood, taken in a trial of the OX40 agonist ivuxolimab. CDR3 sequence (DNA): TGTGCCAGCTCACCATCGGCAGGAGCTCAAAACATTCAGTACTTC. Its protein is CASSPSAGAQNIQYF.